This TCR beta chain was sequenced in a study of T cell changes during pregnancy in multiple sclerosis. CDR3 length: 17 residues. V lost 0 bases to trimming and J lost 4 bases; unmatched junction nucleotides: 6. In germline, CDR1 is ENHRY, CDR2 SYGVKD. The table came from immunoSEQ multiplex PCR; TCRdb's copy has only in-frame clones and leaves some out. Of tens of thousands of clones listed, around 94% are singletons. The source was CD4+ T cells from peripheral blood mononuclear cells, collected before pregnancy. This receptor was taken from a female donor with multiple sclerosis, enrolled in a pregnancy study. V usage is TRBV10-3 and J usage is TRBJ2-1, with TRBD2 matching over 10 bases. The CDR3, as DNA: TGTGCCATCAGTGAGTCCCCGATACTAGCGGGGTACAATGAGCAGTTCTTC. It yields the protein CAISESPILAGYNEQFF.